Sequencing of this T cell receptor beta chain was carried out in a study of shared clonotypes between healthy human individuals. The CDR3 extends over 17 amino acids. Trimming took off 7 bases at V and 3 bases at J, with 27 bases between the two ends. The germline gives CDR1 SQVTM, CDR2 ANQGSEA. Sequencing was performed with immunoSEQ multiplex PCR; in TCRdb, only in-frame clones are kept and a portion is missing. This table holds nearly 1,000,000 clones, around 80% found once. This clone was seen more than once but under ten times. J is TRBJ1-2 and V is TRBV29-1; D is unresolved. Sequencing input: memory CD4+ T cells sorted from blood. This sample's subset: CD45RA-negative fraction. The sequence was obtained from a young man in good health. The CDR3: CSARRGYYGERDYGYTF. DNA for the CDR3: TGCAGCGCAAGAAGAGGGTACTATGGAGAGCGTGACTATGGCTACACCTTC.